Each of the 12 T cell receptor beta chains below was sequenced from the same sample in a study of blood T cells in healthy people across ages. A J-beta primer mix and a sample-barcoded 5' primer were used in a second PCR of roughly 6 to 11 cycles. One entry per CDR3 protein, called by TCRdb with MiXCR from the 5' RACE reads. The sample lists hundreds of thousands of distinct CDR3 sequences, 20% to 25% occurring once. This same sample was also taken into another study, of T cells of mothers and their children.

Source material: blood. The receptors come from a boy aged 5 to 17 in good health.

This clonotype has more than one count but fewer than ten. The junction and the germline gene differ at one end; a read error may be behind it. The V gene is TRBV29-1, the J gene TRBJ2-5; TRBD2 agrees at 11 bases. The CDR3 is 12 amino acids. CDR1 is SQVTM and CDR2 is ANQGSEA in the germline V gene. CDR3 amino acids: CSVTTSGAGKFF. CDR3 sequence (DNA): TGCAGCGTTACGACTAGCGGGGCAGGGAAGTTCTTC.

In its sample, this clonotype was seen a few times. The chain carries TRBV5-1 and TRBJ2-1, with 7 bases matching TRBD2. Germline V CDR1 and CDR2: SGHRS, YFSETQ. The CDR3 contains 17 residues. With V trimmed by 0 bases and J by 4 bases, 10 bases remained unmatched. Here the CDR3 reads CASSLAGGGRTYNEQFF. The CDR3 DNA reads TGCGCCAGCAGCTTGGCGGGGGGAGGGAGGACTTACAATGAGCAGTTCTTC.

The rearrangement uses TRBV10-3 and TRBJ2-1; 8 bases align to TRBD2. The V segment lost 2 bases and the J segment 2 bases; nucleotides outside the gene matches: 2. This CDR3 region has 15 residues. Germline CDR1 is ENHRY and CDR2 is SYGVKD. CDR3 protein: CAISEHSGTYNEQFF. The CDR3 DNA follows: TGTGCCATCAGTGAGCATAGCGGGACCTACAATGAGCAGTTCTTC.

The chain couples TRBV14 to TRBJ2-5; tentative D call: TRBD2 (6 bases). The tail of the sequence fits TRBJ2-1 better, so the J call may be wrong. CDR3 length equals 16 residues. From germline, CDR1 is SGHDN and CDR2 FVKESK. The CDR3 DNA follows: TGTGCCAGCAGCCAAGCTCGGGAGCGGCTCCGCAATGAGCAGTTCTTC. This gives the protein CASSQARERLRNEQFF.

The rearrangement uses TRBV4-1 and TRBJ1-5; 8 bases fit TRBD1. CDR1 and CDR2 from the germline V gene are MGHRA and YSYEKL. This CDR3 is 15 amino acids long. J gave up 7 bases and V 0 bases, and 5 bases lay outside the gene matches. CDR3 coding DNA: TGCGCCAGCAGCCAAGAGGCAGGGGGCGCCCAGCCCCAGCATTTT. This encodes CASSQEAGGAQPQHF.

The chain has TRBV9 and TRBJ2-3; TRBD1 or TRBD2 may be the D gene (5 bases each). The CDR3 totals 12 residues. CDR1 is SGDLS, CDR2 YYNGEE, per germline. The ends were cut back, 1 base at V and 8 bases at J, with 8 bases in the middle. CDR3 nucleotides: TGTGCCAGCAGCGTATATGGGGGTACGCAGTATTTT. It translates to CASSVYGGTQYF.

Of note for this clonotype: A much larger clone sits a single nucleotide away, making a read error possible. The gene calls are TRBV5-1 and TRBJ2-5, with D hard to call. The DNA end is more similar to TRBJ2-1, so the J call may be wrong. There are 11 residues in the CDR3. CDR1 and CDR2 (germline): SGHRS, YFSETQ. The CDR3 nucleotides read TGCGCCAGCAGCTTGCCCCGGGAGCAGTTCTTC. Translating it yields CASSLPREQFF.

The chain is built from TRBV6-2 or TRBV6-3 and TRBJ1-1; D remains ambiguous. CDR3 length: 11 residues. Looked up from germline, CDR1 is MNHEY and CDR2 is SVGEGT. Trimming removed 3 bases at V and 3 bases at J, with 2 bases between. CDR3 region: CASSYYTEAFF. The CDR3 DNA sequence: TGTGCCAGCAGTTATTACACTGAAGCTTTCTTT.

V usage is TRBV10-3 and J usage is TRBJ2-2, with TRBD2 matching 16 bases. The trim removed 6 bases at V and 1 base at J, leaving 8 bases unmatched. Per germline, CDR1 ENHRY and CDR2 SYGVKD. This CDR3 is 19 amino acids long. The CDR3 loop reads CAIRDPGLAGGMNTGELFF. In nucleotides, the CDR3 is TGTGCCATCAGGGATCCGGGACTAGCGGGAGGGATGAACACCGGGGAGCTGTTTTTT.

This chain connects TRBV4-3 to TRBJ2-5, with D possibly TRBD1 on 6 matching bases. This CDR3 has 15 amino acids. Per the germline V gene, CDR1 is LGHNA and CDR2 is YSLEER. V was trimmed by 4 bases and J by 4 bases, leaving 16 bases between them. As DNA, the CDR3 is TGCGCCAGCAGCCGGACACAGGGTAGAGGAGAGACCCAGTACTTC. Translation gives CASSRTQGRGETQYF.

J is TRBJ2-7 and V is TRBV6-1; 7 nucleotides align to TRBD1. This CDR3 contains 13 residues. V gave up 7 bases and J gave up 3 bases; unmatched junction bases: 6. Germline V gene lookup returns CDR1 MNHNS and CDR2 SASEGT. This CDR3 reads CASTQGQFYEQYF. CDR3 bases: TGTGCCAGCACCCAGGGACAGTTCTACGAGCAGTACTTC.

V usage is TRBV7-9 and J usage is TRBJ2-3; no clear D. Germline loops: CDR1 SEHNR, CDR2 FQNEAQ (reference sequence). The CDR3 is 15 residues long. V was shortened by 4 bases and J by 2 bases, with 13 bases between the two germline ends. CDR3 coding DNA: TGTGCCAGCAGCTCATCCTCCGTCCACACAGATACGCAGTATTTT. Its protein product is CASSSSSVHTDTQYF.